The source of this TCR beta chain is a study of T-cell reconstitution after alpha-beta-depleted transplantation in children. Germline CDR1 and CDR2: ENHRY and SYGVKD. The CDR3 is 16 amino acids. Deletions cut 2 bases from V and 4 bases from J, with 18 bases between. Molecular barcoding with unique molecular identifiers was used for the TCRbeta library. Via MiXCR, TCRdb re-called the PCR reads, giving one row per CDR3 protein. The repertoire holds a few hundred thousand distinct CDR3 sequences, with about an eighth as singletons. The chain joins TRBV10-3 to TRBJ2-7; no clear D. Sequencing was performed on PBMCs, taken from the stem cell graft. The source is a human donor who donated a stem cell graft to a child with Fanconi anemia. The CDR3 DNA reads as TGTGCCATCAGTGAGCAAAGTGCCGACGGCCTTTACGAGCAGTACGTC. Translating gives CAISEQSADGLYEQYV.